This is a list of T cell receptor beta chains from one sample in a study of metastatic and nonmetastatic thyroid tumors. Using MiXCR, TCRdb re-called clones from the PCR reads. The sample contains about 22,000 clones, around 19% of which appear only once. The sequenced material came from adjacent normal tissue. The source is a male donor with papillary thyroid cancer or a benign thyroid nodule (not recorded which). Some clones in this sample may be carry-over from other donors' samples. Both conserved end residues are part of each CDR3. D genes are given only for firm matches. Clone size appears in some rows only: once, few, many, or a class for an expanded clone.

abundance	v_gene	j_gene	d_gene	CDR3nt	CDR3aa
NA	TRBV18	TRBJ1-2	TRBD1	TGTGCCAGCTCAGCCGTAGCCACAGGGGACCTTACTGGGAACGGCTACACCTTC	CASSAVATGDLTGNGYTF
many	TRBV7-9	TRBJ1-5	NA	TGTGCCAGCAGCTCAACAGCTAATCAGCCCCAGCATTTT	CASSSTANQPQHF
NA	TRBV2	TRBJ2-5	TRBD2	TGTGCCAGCAGTCTCATAGCGGGGGGGCAGGAGACCCAGTACTTC	CASSLIAGGQETQYF
NA	TRBV3-1	TRBJ2-6	NA	TGTGCTAGCAGCTCGGCCTCTGGGACCAACGTCCTGACTTTC	CASSSASGTNVLTF
many	TRBV4-1	TRBJ1-6	NA	TGCGCCAGCAGCCAAGTGTGGGAGGGCAATTCACCCCTCCACTTT	CASSQVWEGNSPLHF
many	TRBV20-1	TRBJ1-5	NA	TGCAGTGCTAGTGGTATCGAAGGTAGCAATCAGCCCCAGCATTTT	CSASGIEGSNQPQHF
medium-sized	TRBV10-3	TRBJ2-2	NA	TGTGCCATCAGTGAAGAACTGAACACCGGGGAGCTGTTTTTT	CAISEELNTGELFF
many	TRBV5-1	TRBJ2-5	TRBD1	TGCGCCAGCAGCACAACAGGGGGCATAAAGACCCAGTACTTC	CASSTTGGIKTQYF
medium-sized	TRBV12-3/TRBV12-4	TRBJ1-1	NA	TGTGCCAGCAGTTTTTGGGGTGACACTGAAGCTTTCTTT	CASSFWGDTEAFF
many	TRBV11-3	TRBJ2-2	TRBD2	TGTGCCAGCAGCTCGACTAGCGGGAGTATCACCGGGGAGCTGTTTTTT	CASSSTSGSITGELFF
medium-sized	TRBV6-1	TRBJ2-3	NA	TGTGCCAGCAGTGAAGCGCGGACACCTAGGACAGATACGCAGTATTTT	CASSEARTPRTDTQYF
few	TRBV19	TRBJ2-7	NA	TGTGCCAGTAGTATAGATGGGGACTACGAGCAGTACTTC	CASSIDGDYEQYF
many	TRBV28	TRBJ2-1	NA	TGTGCCAGCAGCCAAACCACCCTCGGGCCGAGCTCCTACAATGAGCAGTTCTTC	CASSQTTLGPSSYNEQFF
few	TRBV15	TRBJ2-7	TRBD2	TGTGCCACCAACGGGGGGACGTCCTACGAGCAGTACTTC	CATNGGTSYEQYF
NA	TRBV20-1	TRBJ2-5	NA	TGCAGTGCTAGAGGCCCCGGAATATCGGGACCGGCCGGGGGAGAGACCCAGTACTTC	CSARGPGISGPAGGETQYF
few	TRBV7-2	TRBJ1-5	NA	TGCGCCAGCAGCGAACAGGGAGATCAGCCACAGCATTTT	CASSEQGDQPQHF
NA	TRBV6-2/TRBV6-3	TRBJ1-2	NA	TGTGCCAGCAGTTACCACCCTATAAGGTTCGGAGGCTACACCTTC	CASSYHPIRFGGYTF
many	TRBV12-3/TRBV12-4	TRBJ1-4	NA	TGTGCCAGCAACATCCCGGGCCCGAATGAAAAACTGTTTTTT	CASNIPGPNEKLFF
many	TRBV30	TRBJ1-6	NA	TGTGCCTGGGTCCTGAAGTCCTATAATTCACCCCTCCACTTT	CAWVLKSYNSPLHF
many	TRBV20-1	TRBJ1-1	TRBD1	TGCAGTGCTAGCGGGACAGGGGCAACTTTCTTT	CSASGTGATFF
few	TRBV12-3/TRBV12-4	TRBJ1-6	NA	TGTGCCAGCAGGCCTAGCGCGGTGGCAATTTCACCCCTCCACTTT	CASRPSAVAISPLHF
many	TRBV4-1	TRBJ2-3	NA	TGCGCCAGCAGCCAAGATACCTTTAGCACAGATACGCAGTATTTT	CASSQDTFSTDTQYF
many	TRBV15	TRBJ1-2	NA	TGTGCCACCAGCAGGGCTACGGGGAACTATGGCTACACCTTC	CATSRATGNYGYTF
many	TRBV9	TRBJ2-7	NA	TGTGCCAGCAGCGAGGGACTGGAAGCCTCCTACGAGCAGTACTTC	CASSEGLEASYEQYF
many	TRBV4-1	TRBJ2-3	NA	TGCGCCAGCAGCCAAGAAGCGGCCGTAGCGATCGGGCAGTATTTT	CASSQEAAVAIGQYF
many	TRBV12-5	TRBJ2-1	TRBD2	TGTGCTAGTGTAACAACTAGCGGGAGGCCCCACAATGAGCAGTTCTTC	CASVTTSGRPHNEQFF
few	TRBV24-1	TRBJ1-3	TRBD1	TGTGCCACCAGTGACCCTTACAGGGGAACTGGAAACACCATATATTTT	CATSDPYRGTGNTIYF
many	TRBV5-1	TRBJ1-4	TRBD1	TGCGCCAGCAGACCAACCGGGACAGTTAATGAAAAACTGTTTTTT	CASRPTGTVNEKLFF
many	TRBV28	TRBJ1-5	NA	TGTGCCAGCATCCAATCTTTACCAGGTGTAGGGAATCAGCCCCAGCATTTT	CASIQSLPGVGNQPQHF
NA	TRBV12-3/TRBV12-4	TRBJ1-5	NA	TGTGACAGCAGCTTAGATTGGCAGCCACATCATTTT	CDSSLDWQPHHF
many	TRBV6-6	TRBJ2-1	NA	TGTGCCAGCAGTTACTTTGATGGATACTACGATGAGCAGTTCTTC	CASSYFDGYYDEQFF
medium-sized	TRBV28	TRBJ2-1	NA	TGTGCCAGCAGTTTACGGCAGGGGTGGGGGTATGAGCAGTTCTTC	CASSLRQGWGYEQFF
medium-sized	TRBV6-1	TRBJ1-6	NA	TGTGCCAGCACAAACTGGACGGCCTATAATTCACCCCTCCACTTT	CASTNWTAYNSPLHF
NA	TRBV24-1	TRBJ1-1	NA	TGTGCCACCAGTGACCTAACCCAGAACACTGAAGCTTTCTTT	CATSDLTQNTEAFF
NA	TRBV9	TRBJ2-1	NA	TGTGTCAGCAGCTTAGCCCAAGGACGGGACGAATACAATGAGCAGTTCTTC	CVSSLAQGRDEYNEQFF
many	TRBV25-1	TRBJ1-1	NA	TGTGCCAGCAGTGAACCCCAGGGTTGGAGTTTCTTT	CASSEPQGWSFF
many	TRBV5-1	TRBJ2-5	NA	TGCGCCAGCAGCTACTGGGAGACCCAGTACTTC	CASSYWETQYF
few	TRBV5-1	TRBJ1-1	NA	TGCGCCAGCAAGTGGATGGGGAACACTGAAGCTTTCTTT	CASKWMGNTEAFF
NA	TRBV20-1	TRBJ2-7	TRBD2	TGCAGTGCACATACCGGGACTAGCGTCTACGAGCAGTACTTC	CSAHTGTSVYEQYF
many	TRBV3-1	TRBJ1-5	NA	TGTGCCAGCAGCCAAGAAGGGGCGAATCAGCCCCAGCATTTT	CASSQEGANQPQHF
NA	TRBV7-9	TRBJ1-1	NA	TGTGCCAGCAGCCTAGTGGGCGGAAGGGGCACTGAAGCTTTCTTT	CASSLVGGRGTEAFF
NA	TRBV27	TRBJ2-5	NA	TGTGCCAGCAGTTGGGCTAGCTGGGGGACCCAAGATACCCAGTACTTC	CASSWASWGTQDTQYF
many	TRBV19	TRBJ1-4	NA	TGTGCCAGTAGTACGGCCCACCCAACTAATGAAAAACTGTTTTTT	CASSTAHPTNEKLFF
NA	TRBV7-3	TRBJ2-1	NA	TGTGCGAGCAGCCCTGGGGCAGGTGTTGCGGGTGAGCAGTTCTTC	CASSPGAGVAGEQFF